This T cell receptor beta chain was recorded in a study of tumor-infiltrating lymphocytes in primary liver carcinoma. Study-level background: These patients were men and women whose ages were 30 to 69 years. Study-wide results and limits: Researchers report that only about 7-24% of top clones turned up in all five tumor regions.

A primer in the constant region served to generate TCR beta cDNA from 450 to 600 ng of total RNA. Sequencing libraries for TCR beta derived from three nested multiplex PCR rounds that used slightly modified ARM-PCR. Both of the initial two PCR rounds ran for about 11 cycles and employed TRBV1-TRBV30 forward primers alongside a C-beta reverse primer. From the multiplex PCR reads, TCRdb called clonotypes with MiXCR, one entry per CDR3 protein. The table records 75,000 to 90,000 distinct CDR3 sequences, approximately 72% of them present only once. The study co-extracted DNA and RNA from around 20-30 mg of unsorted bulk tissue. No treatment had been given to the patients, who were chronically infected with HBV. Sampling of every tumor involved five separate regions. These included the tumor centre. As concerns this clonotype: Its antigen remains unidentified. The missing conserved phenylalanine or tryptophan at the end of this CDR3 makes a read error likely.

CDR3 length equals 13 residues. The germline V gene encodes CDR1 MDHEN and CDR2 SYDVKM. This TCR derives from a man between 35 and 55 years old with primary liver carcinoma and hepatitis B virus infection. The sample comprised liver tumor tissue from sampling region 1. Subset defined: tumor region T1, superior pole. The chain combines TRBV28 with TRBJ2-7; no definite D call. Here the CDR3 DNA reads TGTGCCATCTCCCGCCAATTCGTATACGTGCAGTACCTC. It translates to CAISRQFVYVQYL.